The 19 T cell receptor beta chains reported below all come from one sample, sequenced in a study of Graves' ophthalmopathy and Graves' hyperthyroidism. Amplification of TCR beta CDR3 regions used RNA transcripts. A first-round RT-PCR used HTBI primers, followed by a second-round multiplex PCR. TCRdb reprocessed the multiplex PCR reads with MiXCR, giving one entry per CDR3 protein. Of about 420,000 distinct CDR3 sequences in the sample, roughly 20% are singletons; the top ten hold roughly 3%. The sample comprised peripheral blood. The receptor set was obtained from a woman aged 18-29 years with stable Graves' hyperthyroidism.

This chain joins TRBV28 and TRBJ2-7, with no clear D. CDR1 is MDHEN and CDR2 is SYDVKM in the germline V gene. V was shortened by 3 bases and J by 3 bases, with 12 bases between the two germline ends. This CDR3 spans 14 amino acids. Written as DNA, the CDR3 is TGTGCCAGCAGTTTTGGGCTAGTCCTCTACGAGCAGTACTTC. This gives the protein CASSFGLVLYEQYF.

The rearrangement links TRBV6-2 or TRBV6-3 to TRBJ2-2; 9 positions agree with TRBD1. The V and J ends lost 0 bases and 5 bases, in that order; junction bases with no gene match: 7. This CDR3 has 17 amino acids. Germline V CDR1 and CDR2: MNHEY, SVGEGT. CDR3 bases: TGTGCCAGCAGTTACTCGACACCGGACAGGGGAACCGGGGAGCTGTTTTTT. This sequence encodes CASSYSTPDRGTGELFF.

This clonotype has at least ten counts. The chain carries TRBV18 and TRBJ1-1; D uncertain. The CDR3 covers 15 residues. Germline assignment: CDR1 KGHSH and CDR2 LQKENI. Between the trimmed V and J ends, which lost 0 bases and 6 bases, there was a span of 14 bases. CDR3 coding DNA: TGTGCCAGCTCACCACCATCGCCAGGAAGCGCTGAAGCTTTCTTT. Translated: CASSPPSPGSAEAFF.

This clonotype was recorded many times. This chain joins TRBV28 and TRBJ1-1; D not certain. Per the germline V gene, CDR1 is MDHEN and CDR2 is SYDVKM. V dropped 6 bases and J dropped 1 base, with 9 bases sitting between them. The CDR3 spans 13 residues. The CDR3 protein is CASREYPNTEAFF. The CDR3 region has the DNA TGTGCCAGCAGGGAATATCCGAACACTGAAGCTTTCTTT. Full variable domain (rest looked up from reference TRBV28 and TRBJ1-1): DVKVTQSSRYLVKRTGEKVFLECVQDMDHENMFWYRQDPGLGLRLIYFSYDVKMKEKGDIPEGYSVSREKKERFSLILESASTNQTSMYLCASREYPNTEAFFGQGTRLTVV.

Many counts were recorded for this clonotype. The chain is built from TRBV15 and TRBJ1-3; possible D gene TRBD1, 6 bases. The CDR3 consists of 16 residues. V was clipped by 4 bases and J by 4 bases, with 17 bases between them. The V gene's germline CDR1 is LNHNV and CDR2 YYDKDF (reference sequence). The CDR3 loop reads CATSTRTVHPGNTIYF. The CDR3 nucleotides read TGTGCCACCAGCACGAGGACAGTCCACCCAGGAAACACCATATATTTT. Using reference TRBV15 and TRBJ1-3 for the parts outside the CDR3, the full variable domain is DAMVIQNPRYQVTQFGKPVTLSCSQTLNHNVMYWYQQKSSQAPKLLFHYYDKDFNNEADTPDNFQSRRPNTSFCFLDIRSPGLGDTAMYLCATSTRTVHPGNTIYFGEGSWLTVV.

This clonotype showed up many times. The genes are TRBV25-1 and TRBJ2-7; maybe TRBD2 (5 bases). The CDR3 contains 14 residues. Germline assignment: CDR1 MGHDK and CDR2 SYGVNS. V shed 5 bases and J shed 3 bases, with 14 bases lying between them. Here the CDR3 reads CASSKRTASYEQYF. The CDR3 nucleotides are TGTGCCAGCAGTAAGCGGACTGCCAGCTACGAGCAGTACTTC.

This clonotype appeared many times. The chain carries TRBV6-2 or TRBV6-3 and TRBJ1-2; the match to TRBD1 covers 8 bases. Germline CDR1 MNHEY, CDR2 SVGEGT. The trim removed 4 bases at V and 2 bases at J, leaving 15 bases unmatched. This CDR3 comprises 18 residues. CDR3 DNA sequence: TGTGCCAGCAGTTCGCTGGACCGAGGGACAGGCCGAAACTATGGCTACACCTTC. Translating gives CASSSLDRGTGRNYGYTF.

Ten or more counts support this clonotype. J is TRBJ2-7 and V is TRBV6-5; D might be TRBD2 (6 bases). V was trimmed by 0 bases and J by 5 bases, leaving 17 bases between them. CDR1 is MNHEY, CDR2 SVGAGI, per germline. This CDR3 comprises 16 residues. CDR3 bases: TGTGCCAGCAGTTACTCGAGCCCCGGGGGTGGCCACGAGCAGTACTTC. The encoded protein is CASSYSSPGGGHEQYF.

The table lists this clonotype with many counts. The rearrangement uses TRBV12-3 or TRBV12-4 and TRBJ1-2, with D possibly being TRBD1 (5 bases). V shed 6 bases and J shed 2 bases, with 10 bases lying between them. The CDR3 extends over 13 amino acids. The CDR3 sequence: CASSSTVNYGYTF. The CDR3 nucleotides read TGTGCCAGCAGCTCGACAGTAAACTATGGCTACACCTTC.

At least ten counts were recorded for this clonotype. J is TRBJ1-1 and V is TRBV5-1; D is ambiguous. CDR3 length: 15 residues. The V and J ends lost 1 base and 2 bases respectively, with 12 bases between them. The germline V gene has CDR1 SGHRS and CDR2 YFSETQ. The CDR3: CASSLSPRSNTEAFF. CDR3 nucleotides: TGCGCCAGCAGCTTGTCCCCTCGATCCAACACTGAAGCTTTCTTT.

This clonotype was observed a single time. V usage is TRBV6-5 and J usage is TRBJ1-1, with 7 bases fitting TRBD1. V was clipped by 1 base and J by 5 bases; unmatched bases: 4. Germline V lookup: CDR1 MNHEY, CDR2 SVGAGI. The CDR3 length is 14 residues. CDR3 amino acids: CASSYWDSRTEAFF. The DNA for the CDR3 is TGTGCCAGCAGTTACTGGGACAGCAGAACTGAAGCTTTCTTT.

Many counts were recorded for this clonotype. The rearrangement joins TRBV20-1 to TRBJ2-7; 7 bases line up with TRBD2. This CDR3 has 13 residues. Germline lookup yields CDR1 DFQATT and CDR2 SNEGSKA (reference sequence). With 1 base clipped from V and 3 bases from J, the junction kept 3 bases outside the gene matches. The CDR3 DNA follows: TGCAGTGCTAGAGCTCCTAGCGGCTACGAGCAGTACTTC. It encodes CSARAPSGYEQYF.

This clonotype was counted at least ten times. This chain uses TRBV6-5 with TRBJ1-1; perhaps TRBD1 as D (5 bases). CDR1 is MNHEY, CDR2 SVGAGI, per germline. The CDR3 has 13 residues. V was clipped by 7 bases and J by 5 bases, with 14 bases between them. In nucleotides, the CDR3 is TGTGCCAGCATCCTACCTCGGGGGACTGAAGCTTTCTTT. It is translated as CASILPRGTEAFF.

In its sample, this clonotype was seen many times. The V call is TRBV7-3, the J call TRBJ2-2; TRBD2 might be the D (6 bases). Germline loops: CDR1 SGHTA, CDR2 FQGTGA. The V end was cut by 5 bases, the J end by 4 bases, with 11 bases between. The CDR3 is 14 residues long. The CDR3 coding sequence is TGTGCCAGCAGCCCCGGGACTCCCACCGGGGAGCTGTTTTTT. Translated: CASSPGTPTGELFF.

This clonotype was observed at least ten times. V usage is TRBV7-3 and J usage is TRBJ2-5, with 8 positions matching TRBD2. Germline V gene sequence: CDR1 SGHTA, CDR2 FQGTGA. This CDR3 spans 14 amino acids. J gave up 3 bases and V 8 bases, and 8 bases lay outside the gene matches. Written as DNA, the CDR3 is TGTGCCAGCTTGGGCGGGAGGAAGAAAGAGACCCAGTACTTC. Its protein product is CASLGGRKKETQYF.

In this sample, this clonotype turned up many times. The chain has TRBV6-5 and TRBJ1-1; D is possibly TRBD1 (6 bases). The CDR3 runs to 15 residues. The germline V gene encodes CDR1 MNHEY and CDR2 SVGAGI. The germline V and J ends were trimmed by 4 bases and 3 bases, with 15 bases remaining between them. CDR3 nucleotide sequence: TGTGCCAGCAGTTGGGGGACACTTACTCACACTGAAGCTTTCTTT. Translated, it gives CASSWGTLTHTEAFF.

This clonotype was picked up many times. CDR3 DNA sequence: TGTGCCAGCACGAAGGCTTCTAACTATGGCTACACCTTC. It specifies CASTKASNYGYTF. This sequence joins TRBV6-1 and TRBJ1-2; D is unresolved. Trimming cost V 7 bases and J 0 bases, with 9 bases left between them. Germline loops: CDR1 MNHNS, CDR2 SASEGT. The CDR3 contains 13 residues.

This clonotype has a count of ten or more. This chain uses TRBV6-5 with TRBJ2-2, with D unclear. Trimming took off 2 bases at V and 5 bases at J, with 15 bases between the two ends. CDR3 length equals 16 residues. The germline gives CDR1 MNHEY, CDR2 SVGAGI. The CDR3 loop is CASSYATGSSTGELFF. Written as DNA, the CDR3 is TGTGCCAGCAGTTACGCGACCGGTTCCTCAACCGGGGAGCTGTTTTTT.

This clonotype has a count of ten or more. CDR3 in DNA: TGTGCCAGCAGTGAGGTCCACGTCTACGAGCAGTACTTC. Its translation: CASSEVHVYEQYF. The chain recombines TRBV6-1 with TRBJ2-7, with D uncertain. The V gene lost 3 bases and the J gene lost 3 bases, with 9 bases spanning the gap. The germline CDR1 and CDR2 sequences are MNHNS and SASEGT. This CDR3 spans 13 amino acids.